The rows below give T cell receptor beta chains drawn from one sample of a study of blood T cells in healthy people across ages. TCRdb re-derived calls from the 5' RACE reads in MiXCR, one entry per CDR3 protein. The sample records about 1.5 million distinct CDR3 sequences, 42% being singletons. Material: blood. The receptors originated from a woman aged 18-29 years in good health. Both conserved end residues are part of each CDR3. A D gene is named only where the DNA matches it firmly. A clone size is listed for some rows: how often the clone was seen (once, few, many), or a class if it is expanded.

d_gene	abundance	v_gene	j_gene	CDR3aa	CDR3nt
TRBD1	-	TRBV2	TRBJ2-5	CASRRGQGALEAQYF	TGTGCCAGCAGAAGGGGACAGGGGGCTTTGGAGGCCCAGTACTTC
-	-	TRBV6-5	TRBJ1-2	CASSYSTPGAYTF	TGTGCCAGCAGTTACTCGACCCCGGGGGCATACACCTTC
TRBD2	-	TRBV6-1	TRBJ2-3	CASSRTRLAASTDTQYF	TGTGCCAGCAGCCGGACCAGACTAGCAGCTAGCACAGATACGCAGTATTTT
TRBD2	few	TRBV10-3	TRBJ2-3	CAISDVAGGASTDTQYF	TGTGCCATCAGTGACGTAGCGGGCGGTGCTAGCACAGATACGCAGTATTTT
-	-	TRBV20-1	TRBJ2-3	CSARDVIGAGDTQYF	TGCAGTGCTAGAGATGTAATTGGGGCCGGGGATACGCAGTATTTT
-	-	TRBV20-1	TRBJ2-7	CSAMIWGGLYNEQYF	TGCAGTGCTATGATCTGGGGGGGCCTCTACAATGAGCAGTACTTC
-	few	TRBV25-1	TRBJ1-2	CASSESGKGRDGYTF	TGTGCCAGCAGTGAATCTGGAAAGGGTCGCGATGGCTACACCTTC
-	-	TRBV24-1	TRBJ2-5	CATSDDVRGETQYF	TGTGCCACCAGTGATGACGTGCGCGGGGAGACCCAGTACTTC
-	-	TRBV11-1	TRBJ2-2	CASSSGDGWHGELFF	TGTGCCAGCAGCTCCGGGGACGGCTGGCACGGGGAGCTGTTTTTT
TRBD1	few	TRBV6-1	TRBJ1-1	CASSGVAGQGNTEAFF	TGTGCCAGCAGTGGGGTCGCCGGACAGGGTAACACTGAAGCTTTCTTT
TRBD1	-	TRBV3-1	TRBJ1-6	CASSQFWTGELSDSPLHF	TGTGCCAGCAGCCAATTTTGGACAGGGGAGTTGAGTGATTCACCCCTCCACTTT
TRBD2	-	TRBV5-6	TRBJ2-3	CASSLEPAGATDTQYF	TGTGCCAGCAGCTTGGAGCCAGCGGGGGCCACAGATACGCAGTATTTT
TRBD2	-	TRBV5-1	TRBJ2-3	CASSLATSGPGGDTQYF	TGCGCCAGCAGCTTGGCGACTAGCGGCCCAGGGGGAGATACGCAGTATTTT
-	-	TRBV5-6	TRBJ2-5	CASSPRELKTQYF	TGTGCCAGCAGCCCAAGGGAATTGAAGACCCAGTACTTC
TRBD1	-	TRBV28	TRBJ2-7	CASSLVPGTGSYEQYF	TGTGCCAGCAGTTTGGTTCCGGGGACAGGGAGTTACGAGCAGTACTTC
-	-	TRBV6-1	TRBJ1-5	CASSEEVSYNQPQHF	TGTGCCAGCAGTGAAGAGGTATCTTACAATCAGCCCCAGCATTTT
-	few	TRBV3-1	TRBJ1-2	CASSAGREVKDYGYTF	TGTGCCAGCAGCGCGGGACGGGAGGTAAAGGACTATGGCTACACCTTC
-	few	TRBV10-3	TRBJ2-5	CAISENVAPVQETQYF	TGTGCCATCAGTGAGAATGTGGCCCCTGTCCAAGAGACCCAGTACTTC
TRBD1	-	TRBV27	TRBJ1-1	CASNTGGTMNTEAFF	TGTGCCAGCAACACAGGGGGTACAATGAACACTGAAGCTTTCTTT
-	-	TRBV3-1	TRBJ2-3	CASSPRRGPSDTQYF	TGTGCCAGCAGCCCCCGGCGGGGACCCTCGGATACGCAGTATTTT
TRBD2	-	TRBV7-6	TRBJ2-7	CASSLRLADNYNEQYF	TGTGCCAGCAGCTTACGACTAGCGGATAACTACAATGAGCAGTACTTC
-	once	TRBV28	TRBJ1-1	CASSIGVRNTEAFF	TGTGCCAGCAGCATTGGGGTGCGGAACACTGAAGCTTTCTTT
-	-	TRBV2	TRBJ2-3	CASSDSGGDTDTQYF	TGTGCCAGCAGTGATTCAGGGGGGGACACAGATACGCAGTATTTT
-	many	TRBV12-3/TRBV12-4	TRBJ2-7	CASSLAVGIDEQYF	TGTGCCAGCAGTTTAGCGGTAGGGATCGACGAGCAGTACTTC
TRBD2	-	TRBV10-3	TRBJ2-5	CAISQGTSGPSYNEQYF	TGTGCCATCAGTCAAGGGACTAGCGGGCCCTCCTACAATGAGCAGTACTTC
-	few	TRBV7-2	TRBJ2-7	CASSPRAFYEQYF	TGTGCCAGCAGCCCCCGGGCCTTCTACGAGCAGTACTTC
-	few	TRBV20-1	TRBJ2-5	CSGIRGAYQETQYF	TGCAGTGGGATTCGGGGGGCGTACCAAGAGACCCAGTACTTC
-	-	TRBV14	TRBJ2-3	CASSHVADTQYF	TGTGCCAGCAGCCACGTAGCAGATACGCAGTATTTT
-	-	TRBV5-5	TRBJ2-2	CASSTSGASNTGELFF	TGTGCCAGCAGCACCTCAGGGGCTTCGAACACCGGGGAGCTGTTTTTT